This paragraph covers one T cell receptor (beta chain) sequence. This sample stems from a study of control samples from healthy donors and cancer patients. The CDR3 is made up of 14 amino acids. The germline gives CDR1 SNHLY, CDR2 FYNNEI. V was shortened by 3 bases and J by 4 bases, with 12 bases between the two germline ends. Assay used: immunoSEQ multiplex PCR; TCRdb lists only in-frame clones, some missing. The sample lists about 120,000 clones; 90% were seen once. The chain is built from TRBV2 and TRBJ1-2; D might be TRBD1 (5 bases). The specimen sequenced was blood. This clonotype originated in a middle-aged man in good health. This CDR3 reads CASSEPTALYGYTF. The CDR3 DNA follows: TGTGCCAGCAGTGAGCCGACAGCCCTCTATGGCTACACCTTC.